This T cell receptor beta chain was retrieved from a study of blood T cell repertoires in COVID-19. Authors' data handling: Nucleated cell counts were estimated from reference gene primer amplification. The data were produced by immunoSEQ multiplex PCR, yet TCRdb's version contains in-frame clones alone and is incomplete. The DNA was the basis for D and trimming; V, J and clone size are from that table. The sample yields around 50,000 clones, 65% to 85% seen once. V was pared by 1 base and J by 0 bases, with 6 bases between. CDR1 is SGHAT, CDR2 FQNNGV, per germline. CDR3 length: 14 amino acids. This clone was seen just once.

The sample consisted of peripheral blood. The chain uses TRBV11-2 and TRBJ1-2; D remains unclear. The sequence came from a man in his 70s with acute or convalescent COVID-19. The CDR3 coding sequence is TGTGCCAGCAGCTTAGGGGGAGCTAACTATGGCTACACCTTC. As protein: CASSLGGANYGYTF.